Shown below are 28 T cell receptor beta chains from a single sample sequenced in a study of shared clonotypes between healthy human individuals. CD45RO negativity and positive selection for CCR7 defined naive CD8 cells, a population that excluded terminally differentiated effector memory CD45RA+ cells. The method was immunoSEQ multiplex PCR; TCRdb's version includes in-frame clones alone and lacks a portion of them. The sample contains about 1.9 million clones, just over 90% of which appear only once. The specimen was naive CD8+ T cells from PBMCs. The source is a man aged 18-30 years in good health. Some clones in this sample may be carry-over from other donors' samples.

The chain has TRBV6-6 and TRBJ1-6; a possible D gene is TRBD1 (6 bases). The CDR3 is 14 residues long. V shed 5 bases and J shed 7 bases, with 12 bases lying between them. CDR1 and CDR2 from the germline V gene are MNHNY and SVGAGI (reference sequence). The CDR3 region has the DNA TGTGCCAGCAGTCTTCAGGGGAACAATTCACCCCTCCACTTT. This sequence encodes CASSLQGNNSPLHF.

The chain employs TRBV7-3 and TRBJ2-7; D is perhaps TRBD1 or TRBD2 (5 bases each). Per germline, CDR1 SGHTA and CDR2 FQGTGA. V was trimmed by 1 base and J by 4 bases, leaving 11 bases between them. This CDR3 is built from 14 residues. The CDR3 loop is CASSLREGPYEQYF. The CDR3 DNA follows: TGTGCCAGCAGCTTAAGAGAGGGGCCTTACGAGCAGTACTTC.

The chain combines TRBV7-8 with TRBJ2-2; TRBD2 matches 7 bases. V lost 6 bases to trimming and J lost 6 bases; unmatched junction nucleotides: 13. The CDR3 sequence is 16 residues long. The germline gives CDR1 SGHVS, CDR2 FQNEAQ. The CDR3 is CASSHGSGRDPGELFF. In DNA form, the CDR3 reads TGTGCCAGCAGTCATGGGAGTGGGAGGGATCCCGGGGAGCTGTTTTTT. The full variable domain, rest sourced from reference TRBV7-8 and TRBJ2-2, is GAGVSQSPRYKVAKRGQDVALRCDPISGHVSLFWYQQALGQGPEFLTYFQNEAQLDKSGLPSDRFFAERPEGSVSTLKIQRTQQEDSAVYLCASSHGSGRDPGELFFGEGSRLTVL.

CDR3 nucleotide sequence: TGTGCCAGCAGCTTAGGACCCCCGGCCGTGGCGCAGTACTTC. The encoded protein is CASSLGPPAVAQYF. The chain employs TRBV7-9 and TRBJ2-7; D is uncertain. Germline loops: CDR1 SEHNR, CDR2 FQNEAQ (reference sequence). The germline V and J ends were trimmed by 1 base and 9 bases, with 16 bases remaining between them. The CDR3 sequence is 14 residues long.

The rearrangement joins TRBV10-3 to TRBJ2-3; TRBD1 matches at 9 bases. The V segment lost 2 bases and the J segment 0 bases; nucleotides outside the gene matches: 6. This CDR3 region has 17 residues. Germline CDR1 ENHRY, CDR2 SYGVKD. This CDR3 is CAISETRTGVSTDTQYF. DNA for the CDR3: TGTGCCATCAGTGAGACACGGACAGGGGTTAGCACAGATACGCAGTATTTT.

The CDR3 nucleotides read TGTGCCAGCAGCTTGGGCCCGACGGGGGAGCTGTTTTTT. Its translation: CASSLGPTGELFF. The V call is TRBV5-8, the J call TRBJ2-2; no clear D gene. From germline, CDR1 is SGHTS and CDR2 YDEGEE. The CDR3 consists of 13 residues. V lost 0 bases and J lost 8, with 8 bases in between.

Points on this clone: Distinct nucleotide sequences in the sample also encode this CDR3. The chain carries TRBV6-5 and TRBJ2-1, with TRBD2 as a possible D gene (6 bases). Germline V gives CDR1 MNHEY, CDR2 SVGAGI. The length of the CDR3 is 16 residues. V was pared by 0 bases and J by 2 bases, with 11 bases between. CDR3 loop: CASSYSVGEAYNEQFF. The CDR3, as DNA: TGTGCCAGCAGTTACTCGGTCGGGGAGGCCTACAATGAGCAGTTCTTC.

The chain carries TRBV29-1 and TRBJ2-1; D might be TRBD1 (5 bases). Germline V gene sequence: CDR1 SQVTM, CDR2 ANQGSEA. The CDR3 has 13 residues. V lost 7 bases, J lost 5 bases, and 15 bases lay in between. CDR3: CSAPVGAHNEQFF. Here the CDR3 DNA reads TGCAGCGCCCCTGTAGGGGCACACAATGAGCAGTTCTTC.

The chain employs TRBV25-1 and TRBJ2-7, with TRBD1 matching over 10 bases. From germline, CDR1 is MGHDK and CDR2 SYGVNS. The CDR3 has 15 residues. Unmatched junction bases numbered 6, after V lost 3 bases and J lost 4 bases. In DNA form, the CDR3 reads TGTGCCAGCAGTGAGAGACAGGGGGCGGAATACGAGCAGTACTTC. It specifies CASSERQGAEYEQYF.

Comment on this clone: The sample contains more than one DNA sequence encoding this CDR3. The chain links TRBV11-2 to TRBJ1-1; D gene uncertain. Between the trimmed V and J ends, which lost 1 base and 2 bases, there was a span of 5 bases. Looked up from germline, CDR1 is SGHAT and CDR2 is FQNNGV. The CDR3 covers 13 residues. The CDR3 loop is CASSLGGNTEAFF. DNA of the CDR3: TGTGCCAGCAGCTTAGGGGGAAACACTGAAGCTTTCTTT.

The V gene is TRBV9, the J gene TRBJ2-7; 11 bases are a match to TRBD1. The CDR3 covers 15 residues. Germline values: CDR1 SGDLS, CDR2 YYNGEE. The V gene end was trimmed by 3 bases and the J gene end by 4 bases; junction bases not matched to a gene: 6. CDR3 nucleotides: TGTGCCAGCAGCGCCTTCGGACAGGGGGCGTACGAGCAGTACTTC. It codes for CASSAFGQGAYEQYF.

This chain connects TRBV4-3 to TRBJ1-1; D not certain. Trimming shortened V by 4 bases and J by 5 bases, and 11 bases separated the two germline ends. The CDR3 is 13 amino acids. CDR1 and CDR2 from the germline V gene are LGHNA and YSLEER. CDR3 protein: CASSPNVLTEAFF. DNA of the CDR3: TGCGCCAGCAGCCCTAATGTTCTGACTGAAGCTTTCTTT.

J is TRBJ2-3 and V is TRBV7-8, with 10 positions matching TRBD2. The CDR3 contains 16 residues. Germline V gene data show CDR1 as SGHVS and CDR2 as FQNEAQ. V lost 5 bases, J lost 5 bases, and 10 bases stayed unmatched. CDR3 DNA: TGTGCCAGCAGCCAATATCTAGCGGGAGCTGGAGATACGCAGTATTTT. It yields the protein CASSQYLAGAGDTQYF.

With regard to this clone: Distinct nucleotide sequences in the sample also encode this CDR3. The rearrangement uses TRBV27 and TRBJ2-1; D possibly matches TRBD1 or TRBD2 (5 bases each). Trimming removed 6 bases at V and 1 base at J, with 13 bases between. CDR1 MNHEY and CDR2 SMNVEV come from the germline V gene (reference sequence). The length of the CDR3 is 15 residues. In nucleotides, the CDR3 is TGTGCCAGCAGCTTGGGACCGCGGTCCTACAATGAGCAGTTCTTC. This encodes CASSLGPRSYNEQFF.

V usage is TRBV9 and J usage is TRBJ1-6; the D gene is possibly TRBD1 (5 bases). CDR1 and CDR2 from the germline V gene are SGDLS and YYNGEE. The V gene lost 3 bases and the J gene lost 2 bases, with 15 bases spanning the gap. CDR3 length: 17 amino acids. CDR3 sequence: CASSGPGGTAYNSPLHF. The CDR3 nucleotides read TGTGCCAGCAGCGGACCGGGGGGAACAGCCTATAATTCACCCCTCCACTTT.

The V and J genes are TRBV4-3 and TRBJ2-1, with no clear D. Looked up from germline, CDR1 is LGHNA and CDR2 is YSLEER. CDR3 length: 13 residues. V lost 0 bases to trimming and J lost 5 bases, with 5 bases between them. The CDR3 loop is CASSQDLHNEQFF. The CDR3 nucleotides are TGCGCCAGCAGCCAAGACTTACACAATGAGCAGTTCTTC.

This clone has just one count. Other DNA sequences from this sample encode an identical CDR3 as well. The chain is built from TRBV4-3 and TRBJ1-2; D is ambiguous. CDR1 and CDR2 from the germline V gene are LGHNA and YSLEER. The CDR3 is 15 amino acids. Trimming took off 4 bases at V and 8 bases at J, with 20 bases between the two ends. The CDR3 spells CASSRSAGTPSGYTF. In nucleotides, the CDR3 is TGCGCCAGCAGCCGGTCCGCCGGAACCCCGTCCGGCTACACCTTC.

The CDR3 region is CASKWGVMNTEAFF. Written as DNA, the CDR3 is TGTGCCAGCAAATGGGGGGTCATGAACACTGAAGCTTTCTTT. The chain has TRBV28 and TRBJ1-1; possibly TRBD1 for D (5 bases). The germline V gene encodes CDR1 MDHEN and CDR2 SYDVKM. This CDR3 is 14 amino acids long. V lost 7 bases and J 0 bases, leaving 12 bases between the germline ends. Filled out from reference TRBV28 and TRBJ1-1, the complete variable domain reads DVKVTQSSRYLVKRTGEKVFLECVQDMDHENMFWYRQDPGLGLRLIYFSYDVKMKEKGDIPEGYSVSREKKERFSLILESASTNQTSMYLCASKWGVMNTEAFFGQGTRLTVV.

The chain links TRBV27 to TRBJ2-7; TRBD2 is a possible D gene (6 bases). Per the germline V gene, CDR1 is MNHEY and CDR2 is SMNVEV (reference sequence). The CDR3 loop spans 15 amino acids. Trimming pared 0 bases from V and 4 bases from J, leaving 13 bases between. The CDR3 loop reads CASSLSVGGLYEQYF. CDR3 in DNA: TGTGCCAGCAGTTTATCGGTGGGAGGATTGTACGAGCAGTACTTC.

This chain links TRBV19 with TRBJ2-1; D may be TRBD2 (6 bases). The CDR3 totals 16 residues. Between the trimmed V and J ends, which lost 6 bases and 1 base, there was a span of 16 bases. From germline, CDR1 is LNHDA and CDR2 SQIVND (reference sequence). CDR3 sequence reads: CASRPGTRRSYNEQFF. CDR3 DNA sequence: TGTGCCAGTAGACCCGGGACTCGAAGATCCTACAATGAGCAGTTCTTC.

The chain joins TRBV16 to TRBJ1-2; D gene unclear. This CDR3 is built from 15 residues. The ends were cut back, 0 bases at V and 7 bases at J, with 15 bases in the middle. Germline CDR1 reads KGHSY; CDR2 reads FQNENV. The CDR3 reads CASSQSGLPASGYTF. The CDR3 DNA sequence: TGTGCCAGCAGCCAATCCGGCTTACCGGCCTCTGGCTACACCTTC.

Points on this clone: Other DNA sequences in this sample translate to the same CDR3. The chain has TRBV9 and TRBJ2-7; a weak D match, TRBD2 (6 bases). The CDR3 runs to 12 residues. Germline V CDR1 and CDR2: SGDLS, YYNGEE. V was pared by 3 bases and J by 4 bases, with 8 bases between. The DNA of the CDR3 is TGTGCCAGCAGCGCCCGGGGGTACGAGCAGTACTTC. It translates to CASSARGYEQYF.

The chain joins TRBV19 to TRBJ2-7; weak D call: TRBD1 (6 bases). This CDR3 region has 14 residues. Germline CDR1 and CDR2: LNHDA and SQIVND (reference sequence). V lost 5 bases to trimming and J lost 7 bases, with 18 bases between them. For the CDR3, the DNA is TGTGCCAGTAGTCCACGGCCGGGGCAGGGGGAGCAGTACTTC. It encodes CASSPRPGQGEQYF. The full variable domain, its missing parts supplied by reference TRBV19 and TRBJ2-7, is DGGITQSPKYLFRKEGQNVTLSCEQNLNHDAMYWYRQDPGQGLRLIYYSQIVNDFQKGDIAEGYSVSREKKESFPLTVTSAQKNPTAFYLCASSPRPGQGEQYFGPGTRLTVT.

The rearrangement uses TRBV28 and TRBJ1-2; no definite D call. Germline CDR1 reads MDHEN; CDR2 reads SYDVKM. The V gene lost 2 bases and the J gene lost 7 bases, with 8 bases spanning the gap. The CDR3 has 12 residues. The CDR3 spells CASSLIMGGYTF. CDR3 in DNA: TGTGCCAGCAGTTTAATCATGGGTGGCTACACCTTC.

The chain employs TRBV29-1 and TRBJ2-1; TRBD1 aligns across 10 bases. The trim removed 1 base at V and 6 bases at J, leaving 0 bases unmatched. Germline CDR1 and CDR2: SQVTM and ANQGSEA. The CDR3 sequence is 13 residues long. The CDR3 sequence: CSVEGDRGNEQFF. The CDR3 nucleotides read TGCAGCGTTGAAGGGGACAGGGGCAATGAGCAGTTCTTC.

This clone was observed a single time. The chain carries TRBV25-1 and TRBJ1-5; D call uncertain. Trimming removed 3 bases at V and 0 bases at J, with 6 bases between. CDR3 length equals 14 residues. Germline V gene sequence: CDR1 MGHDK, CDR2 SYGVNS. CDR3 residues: CASSDFDSNQPQHF. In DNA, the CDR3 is TGTGCCAGCAGTGACTTCGATAGCAATCAGCCCCAGCATTTT.

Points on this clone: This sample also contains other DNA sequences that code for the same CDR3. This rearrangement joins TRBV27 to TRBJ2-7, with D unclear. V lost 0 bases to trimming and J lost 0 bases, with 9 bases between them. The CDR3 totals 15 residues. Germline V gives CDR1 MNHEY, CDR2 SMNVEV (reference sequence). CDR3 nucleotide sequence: TGTGCCAGCAGTTTATCCGGGTTGGCCTCCTACGAGCAGTACTTC. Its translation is CASSLSGLASYEQYF.

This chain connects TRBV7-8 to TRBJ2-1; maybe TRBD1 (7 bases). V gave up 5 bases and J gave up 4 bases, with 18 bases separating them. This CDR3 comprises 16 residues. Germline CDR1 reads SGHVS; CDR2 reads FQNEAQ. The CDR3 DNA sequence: TGTGCCAGCAGCCCGGGGGACAGCTATGATTACAATGAGCAGTTCTTC. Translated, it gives CASSPGDSYDYNEQFF.